These 22 T cell receptor beta chains came from one sample sequenced in a study of human T cells and chemical hapten exposure. TCRdb passed the RACE reads through MiXCR, listing each CDR3 protein once. The profile shows about 120,000 distinct CDR3 sequences, approximately 13% of them singletons. Time point indicated: pre-sensitization, week 0. Treatment meaning: therapeutic diphenylcyclopropenone sensitization with weekly scalp DPC. The specimen was whole blood, collected in connection with sensitization to the hapten diphenylcyclopropenone (DPC). These receptors were collected from a young woman with alopecia areata. Some clones in this sample may be carry-over from other donors' samples.

The table lists this clonotype with a few counts. This rearrangement joins TRBV29-1 to TRBJ1-2; possible D gene TRBD1, 5 bases. Looked up from germline, CDR1 is SQVTM and CDR2 is ANQGSEA. The CDR3 has 10 residues. The CDR3 is CRWEGAGYTF. The CDR3 DNA sequence: TGCAGATGGGAAGGGGCTGGCTACACCTTC.

This clonotype was detected ten times or more. The chain joins TRBV29-1 to TRBJ2-1, with 7 bases fitting TRBD1. The CDR3 has 14 residues. The V segment lost 3 bases and the J segment 5 bases; nucleotides outside the gene matches: 7. Per the germline V gene, CDR1 is SQVTM and CDR2 is ANQGSEA. CDR3 region: CSVDGDRDNNEQFF. In DNA form, the CDR3 reads TGCAGCGTTGACGGCGACAGGGACAACAATGAGCAGTTCTTC.

The sample holds a few counts of this clonotype. This chain joins TRBV7-2 and TRBJ2-7, with D unresolved. The CDR3 loop spans 14 amino acids. Per the germline V gene, CDR1 is SGHTA and CDR2 is FQGNSA. The germline V and J ends were trimmed by 1 base and 3 bases, with 10 bases remaining between them. CDR3 protein: CASSLGPQVYEQYF. The CDR3 nucleotides read TGTGCCAGCAGCTTAGGCCCCCAAGTCTACGAGCAGTACTTC.

This chain links TRBV27 with TRBJ2-6; no reliable D call. Trimming stripped 8 bases from V and 0 bases from J, with 8 bases between. Germline V CDR1 and CDR2: MNHEY, SMNVEV (reference sequence). The CDR3 consists of 14 residues. CDR3 in DNA: TGTGCCAGCGGGTTAGGCTCTGGGGCCAACGTCCTGACTTTC. It translates to CASGLGSGANVLTF.

CDR3: CATSRESAAYGYTF. For the CDR3, the DNA is TGTGCCACCAGCAGAGAAAGCGCAGCCTACGGCTACACCTTC. J is TRBJ1-2 and V is TRBV15; D is ambiguous. V was cut by 0 bases and J by 8 bases, with 13 bases left in between. Germline-derived CDR1 and CDR2 are LNHNV and YYDKDF (reference sequence). The length of the CDR3 is 14 residues.

This clonotype was recorded at least ten times. The chain links TRBV12-5 to TRBJ1-4; TRBD1 matches 11 bases. The length of the CDR3 is 19 residues. Germline V gives CDR1 LGHNT, CDR2 FRNRAP. V lost 2 bases, J lost 6 bases, and 14 bases stayed unmatched. DNA of the CDR3: TGTGCTAGTGGTTTGCTCTCTCTGGGACAGGGGGACTCAGATGAAAAACTGTTTTTT. It encodes CASGLLSLGQGDSDEKLFF.

The chain employs TRBV27 and TRBJ2-1; 9 positions match TRBD2. CDR3 length: 17 residues. Germline V gene sequence: CDR1 MNHEY, CDR2 SMNVEV (reference sequence). Trimming removed 5 bases from V and 5 bases from J; junction bases left unmatched: 13. This CDR3 reads CASSGLYLAGPHNEQFF. CDR3 sequence (DNA): TGTGCCAGCAGTGGGTTGTACCTAGCGGGGCCTCACAATGAGCAGTTCTTC.

This rearrangement joins TRBV7-2 to TRBJ1-6; D not resolved. CDR1 and CDR2 from the germline V gene are SGHTA and FQGNSA. CDR3 size: 13 residues. With 1 base removed from V and 9 bases from J, the gap between germline ends came to 7 bases. CDR3 sequence: CASSLGRVSPLHF. In DNA, the CDR3 is TGTGCCAGCAGCTTAGGCCGGGTTTCACCCCTCCACTTT.

This clonotype was counted between two and nine times. This sequence joins TRBV7-9 and TRBJ2-5; 10 bases align to TRBD1. The germline V gene has CDR1 SEHNR and CDR2 FQNEAQ (reference sequence). V lost 4 bases to trimming and J lost 0 bases; unmatched junction nucleotides: 2. The CDR3 sequence is 15 residues long. The CDR3 loop reads CASSSGQGYQETQYF. Written as DNA, the CDR3 is TGTGCCAGCAGCTCGGGACAGGGGTACCAAGAGACCCAGTACTTC.

The rearrangement joins TRBV4-2 to TRBJ2-1; D ambiguous. V shed 6 bases and J shed 5 bases, with 11 bases lying between them. Germline values: CDR1 LGHNA, CDR2 YNFKEQ. There are 13 residues in the CDR3. The CDR3 DNA reads TGTGCCAGCAGTATAATAAAGGACAATGAGCAGTTCTTC. Amino acid sequence: CASSIIKDNEQFF.

This clonotype has only a few counts. The rearrangement joins TRBV4-2 to TRBJ2-1, with TRBD2 identical over 11 bases. The CDR3 runs 15 residues. CDR1 and CDR2 (germline): LGHNA, YNFKEQ. The V gene end was trimmed by 2 bases and the J gene end by 4 bases; junction bases not matched to a gene: 1. Here the CDR3 reads CASSQTSGGYNEQFF. In nucleotides, the CDR3 is TGTGCCAGCAGCCAAACTAGCGGGGGATACAATGAGCAGTTCTTC.

The V call is TRBV2, the J call TRBJ1-2; no clear D gene. V lost 7 bases and J lost 11, with 17 bases in between. The CDR3 runs 12 residues. Germline V gene data show CDR1 as SNHLY and CDR2 as FYNNEI. As DNA, the CDR3 is TGTGCCAGCACGCCGGAATCCCCCCTTTACACCTTC. This encodes CASTPESPLYTF.

There are many counts of this clonotype. The gene calls are TRBV3-1 and TRBJ2-7; D is ambiguous. This CDR3 has 11 amino acids. The V and J ends lost 5 bases and 6 bases respectively, with 8 bases between them. From germline, CDR1 is LGHDT and CDR2 YNNKEL (reference sequence). CDR3 nucleotide sequence: TGTGCCAGCAGCGCCATGTTCGAGCAGTACTTC. It codes for CASSAMFEQYF.

V is TRBV6-2 or TRBV6-3 and J is TRBJ1-5; maybe TRBD1 (5 bases). Trimming removed 5 bases from V and 5 bases from J, with 10 bases in between. Germline loops: CDR1 MNHEY, CDR2 SVGEGT. The CDR3 length is 13 residues. CDR3 protein: CASSRGNDQPQHF. CDR3 in DNA: TGTGCCAGCAGTAGGGGAAACGATCAGCCCCAGCATTTT.

The rearrangement joins TRBV5-4 to TRBJ2-2; 8 bases match TRBD1. V gave up 0 bases and J gave up 5 bases; unmatched junction bases: 15. The CDR3 is made up of 19 amino acids. The germline CDR1 and CDR2 sequences are SGHNT and YYREEE (reference sequence). The CDR3 DNA sequence: TGTGCCAGCAGCTTGGGTACCTCCAGGGGGCGACGAGGGACCGGGGAGCTGTTTTTT. Translated, it gives CASSLGTSRGRRGTGELFF.

This clonotype was seen a few times. J is TRBJ1-1 and V is TRBV3-1; D call uncertain. There are 14 residues in the CDR3. Trimming stripped 2 bases from V and 3 bases from J, with 10 bases between. From germline, CDR1 is LGHDT and CDR2 YNNKEL (reference sequence). The CDR3 protein is CASSQRTAYTEAFF. The DNA of the CDR3 is TGTGCCAGCAGCCAACGAACCGCTTACACTGAAGCTTTCTTT. The complete variable domain, with remaining parts taken from reference TRBV3-1 and TRBJ1-1, reads DTAVSQTPKYLVTQMGNDKSIKCEQNLGHDTMYWYKQDSKKFLKIMFSYNNKELIINETVPNRFSPKSPDKAHLNLHINSLELGDSAVYFCASSQRTAYTEAFFGQGTRLTVV.

V and J are TRBV5-6 and TRBJ2-6; D possibly corresponds to TRBD1 (5 bases). The V end lost 1 base, the J end lost 1 base, and 15 bases lay between the germline ends. The CDR3 spans 18 residues. Looked up from germline, CDR1 is SGHDT and CDR2 is YYEEEE. DNA for the CDR3: TGTGCCAGCAGCTTGCTTGGCAGGGCTTATTCTGGGGCCAACGTCCTGACTTTC. Translated: CASSLLGRAYSGANVLTF.

This clonotype was found a few times. The chain employs TRBV9 and TRBJ2-1; maybe TRBD2 (5 bases). Per the germline V gene, CDR1 is SGDLS and CDR2 is YYNGEE. The CDR3 consists of 14 residues. Trimming took off 4 bases at V and 3 bases at J, with 11 bases between the two ends. CDR3 nucleotide sequence: TGTGCCAGCAGCTCAGAGGGCGTCTACAATGAGCAGTTCTTC. This gives the protein CASSSEGVYNEQFF.

This chain links TRBV28 with TRBJ2-7; D not resolved. Trimming took off 4 bases at V and 7 bases at J, with 8 bases between the two ends. This CDR3 contains 11 residues. Germline-derived CDR1 and CDR2 are MDHEN and SYDVKM. In DNA, the CDR3 is TGTGCCAGCAGTTCCCGTCGGGAGCAGTACTTC. This gives the protein CASSSRREQYF.

This clonotype was found a few times. The chain is built from TRBV14 and TRBJ2-7, with D tentatively TRBD1 (6 bases). Germline V CDR1 and CDR2: SGHDN, FVKESK. CDR3 size: 14 residues. V lost 2 bases, J lost 4 bases, and 12 bases lay in between. The CDR3 loop is CASSQHQGPYEQYF. In DNA form, the CDR3 reads TGTGCCAGCAGCCAACATCAGGGGCCATACGAGCAGTACTTC.

The V call is TRBV6-2 or TRBV6-3, the J call TRBJ1-5; no definite D call. CDR1 is MNHEY, CDR2 SVGEGT, per germline. The CDR3 length is 11 residues. V lost 8 bases to trimming and J lost 12 bases, with 14 bases between them. The CDR3 DNA reads TGTGCCAGCGGCAGTGGACTTCGCCAGCATTTT. Translated: CASGSGLRQHF.

The rearrangement uses TRBV6-5 and TRBJ2-3; perhaps TRBD1 as D (5 bases). The CDR3 spans 15 residues. Trimming removed 8 bases at V and 7 bases at J, with 22 bases between. Germline loops: CDR1 MNHEY, CDR2 SVGAGI. The CDR3 protein is CASGNLDTEMNTQYF. CDR3 nucleotide sequence: TGTGCCAGCGGTAATCTGGACACCGAAATGAATACGCAGTATTTT.